The 21 T cell receptor beta chains below all came from one sample that was sequenced in a study of regulatory T cells in long-lasting Graves disease. Time point: newly diagnosed GD, antithyroid drugs for less than 3 months. The authors made the TCR library using RNA they extracted from PBMCs. Investigators prepared the TCR beta libraries by applying iRepertoire HTBI primers and Arm-PCR of CDR3 regions. TCRdb re-derived calls from the multiplex PCR reads in MiXCR, one entry per CDR3 protein. Here the sample spans under 500,000 distinct CDR3 sequences, around 15% being singletons. These same records also appear under a second study, on T cells in Graves' hyperthyroidism and ophthalmopathy.

The starting material was peripheral blood mononuclear cells (PBMCs), obtained at new diagnosis, from a patient treated with antithyroid drugs. The receptors originated from a woman aged 30 to 39 with Graves disease.

This clonotype was observed many times. The genes are TRBV6-1 and TRBJ2-4, with TRBD2 identical over 7 bases. Germline CDR1 and CDR2: MNHNS and SASEGT. The CDR3 covers 14 residues. V was clipped by 6 bases and J by 1 base; unmatched bases: 3. Here the CDR3 DNA reads TGTGCCAGCAGCCAGACTAGCGCCAAAAACATTCAGTACTTC. This codes for CASSQTSAKNIQYF.

The table lists this clonotype with many counts. The V gene is TRBV20-1, the J gene TRBJ2-7; TRBD2 matches at 7 bases. CDR1 and CDR2 (germline): DFQATT, SNEGSKA (reference sequence). V lost 2 bases and J lost 0; bases outside the gene matches: 7. This CDR3 has 15 amino acids. CDR3 sequence (DNA): TGCAGTGCTAGACTATGGACTAGACCCTCCTACGAGCAGTACTTC. Protein: CSARLWTRPSYEQYF.

This clonotype was seen many times. The chain recombines TRBV7-9 with TRBJ2-1; TRBD2 is a possible D gene (5 bases). V lost 5 bases and J 9 bases, leaving 11 bases between the germline ends. The CDR3 covers 12 residues. Germline V gives CDR1 SEHNR, CDR2 FQNEAQ (reference sequence). The CDR3 region has the DNA TGTGCCAGCAGCGGCCAAGAGGGTGAGCAGTTCTTC. It codes for CASSGQEGEQFF.

This clonotype was counted ten times or more. The rearrangement links TRBV28 to TRBJ2-7; the D is unclear. The CDR3 extends over 10 amino acids. Trimming stripped 5 bases from V and 7 bases from J, with 6 bases between. Per the germline V gene, CDR1 is MDHEN and CDR2 is SYDVKM. The CDR3 DNA reads TGTGCCAGCAGTCAAGGAGAGCAGTACTTC. This encodes CASSQGEQYF.

This clonotype showed up many times. The V call is TRBV28, the J call TRBJ2-2; 9 nucleotides agree with TRBD2. The V and J ends lost 2 bases and 4 bases, in that order; junction bases with no gene match: 5. Germline CDR1 reads MDHEN; CDR2 reads SYDVKM. The CDR3 is 16 residues long. The CDR3 nucleotides read TGTGCCAGCAGTTTAGTAGCGGGAGTACTCACCGGGGAGCTGTTTTTT. This codes for CASSLVAGVLTGELFF.

This clonotype was counted a single time. The CDR3 bases are TGTGCCAGTAGTACGATCGGACTAGCGGAGCAGTTCTTC. Translating gives CASSTIGLAEQFF. V is TRBV19 and J is TRBJ2-1, with 9 bases fitting TRBD2. Germline values: CDR1 LNHDA, CDR2 SQIVND (reference sequence). V was clipped by 4 bases and J by 10 bases; unmatched bases: 5. The CDR3 sequence is 13 residues long.

At least ten counts were recorded for this clonotype. The V gene is TRBV6-5, the J gene TRBJ1-5; TRBD1 is a possible D gene (5 bases). The germline gives CDR1 MNHEY, CDR2 SVGAGI. Trimming took 0 bases from V and 4 from J, leaving 10 bases between them. This CDR3 is 15 amino acids long. CDR3 amino acids: CASSYSNGANQPQHF. The CDR3 coding sequence is TGTGCCAGCAGTTACTCAAACGGGGCGAATCAGCCCCAGCATTTT.

On this clonotype itself: Since a far larger clone is one base different, this is likely a read error. V gene TRBV6-9 combines with J gene TRBJ2-1; TRBD2 matches 7 bases. CDR3 size: 16 residues. CDR1 and CDR2 (germline): MNHGY, SVAAGI. V lost 5 bases to trimming and J lost 4 bases; unmatched junction nucleotides: 11. CDR3 DNA sequence: TGTGCCAGCAGTCAGACTGGCGGGAGATTTTACAATGAGCAGTTCTTC. This sequence encodes CASSQTGGRFYNEQFF.

This clonotype was detected ten times or more. This chain links TRBV20-1 with TRBJ1-5, with a possible D match to TRBD1 (5 bases). Germline V gene lookup returns CDR1 DFQATT and CDR2 SNEGSKA (reference sequence). V gave up 5 bases and J gave up 7 bases, with 15 bases separating them. CDR3 length equals 13 residues. CDR3: CSAVFQGYQPQHF. CDR3 DNA sequence: TGCAGTGCTGTATTTCAGGGCTACCAGCCCCAGCATTTT.

There are a few counts of this clonotype. This CDR3 reads CASSYLAERRDTQYF. For the CDR3, the DNA is TGTGCCAGCAGTTACCTAGCGGAAAGGCGGGATACGCAGTATTTT. This sequence joins TRBV6-2 or TRBV6-3 and TRBJ2-3, with TRBD2 matching over 7 bases. The CDR3 is 15 amino acids. Germline V gene lookup returns CDR1 MNHEY and CDR2 SVGEGT. With 2 bases clipped from V and 6 bases from J, the junction kept 8 bases outside the gene matches.

The chain links TRBV6-1 to TRBJ2-5; 11 bases agree with TRBD2. The CDR3 is made up of 13 amino acids. The J segment lost 7 bases and the V segment lost 7 bases, leaving 5 bases of the junction unmatched. CDR1 MNHNS and CDR2 SASEGT come from the germline V gene. CDR3 sequence (DNA): TGTGCCAGCATCCTAGCGGGAGGAGGGACCCAGTACTTC. Translated: CASILAGGGTQYF.

The rearrangement uses TRBV10-3 and TRBJ1-2; no clear D gene. V gave up 3 bases and J gave up 3 bases, with 20 bases separating them. This CDR3 has 17 amino acids. Germline-derived CDR1 and CDR2 are ENHRY and SYGVKD. In DNA, the CDR3 is TGTGCCATCAGTGACCCCCCGAATCTCACTAAGGACTATGGCTACACCTTC. It yields the protein CAISDPPNLTKDYGYTF.

This clonotype appeared many times. V usage is TRBV7-8 and J usage is TRBJ1-2; 7 bases map to TRBD1. J lost 2 bases, V lost 4 bases, and 1 base had no gene match. The CDR3 loop spans 13 amino acids. Germline CDR1 and CDR2: SGHVS and FQNEAQ. The CDR3 nucleotides read TGTGCCAGCAGCTGGGACAGAAACTATGGCTACACCTTC. Translated: CASSWDRNYGYTF.

J is TRBJ2-1 and V is TRBV2, with 7 bases identical to TRBD2. The V gene's germline CDR1 is SNHLY and CDR2 FYNNEI. V gave up 7 bases and J gave up 12 bases; unmatched junction bases: 15. This CDR3 has 14 amino acids. The CDR3 reads CASTWGGGPSGQFF. DNA of the CDR3: TGTGCCAGCACCTGGGGGGGAGGACCTTCTGGGCAGTTCTTC.

This clonotype was recorded at least ten times. The chain is built from TRBV12-3 or TRBV12-4 and TRBJ1-1; no firm D call. There are 15 residues in the CDR3. Trimming removed 6 bases at V and 4 bases at J, with 18 bases between. In DNA, the CDR3 is TGTGCCAGCAGCTTAACCCCGGAGGGCTCCACTGAAGCTTTCTTT. Amino acid sequence: CASSLTPEGSTEAFF.

This rearrangement joins TRBV6-5 to TRBJ2-3; D gene ambiguous. The CDR3 length is 15 residues. The V gene lost 0 bases and the J gene lost 2 bases, with 9 bases spanning the gap. Germline V gene data show CDR1 as MNHEY and CDR2 as SVGAGI. This chain's CDR3 is CASSYSVGNTDTQYF. Here the CDR3 DNA reads TGTGCCAGCAGTTACTCGGTTGGGAACACAGATACGCAGTATTTT.

A few counts support this clonotype. The rearrangement joins TRBV27 to TRBJ2-2, with TRBD2 matching 7 bases. The V segment lost 6 bases and the J segment 1 base; nucleotides outside the gene matches: 5. Germline V gene lookup returns CDR1 MNHEY and CDR2 SMNVEV (reference sequence). The CDR3 extends over 15 amino acids. The CDR3 reads CASSSVAGNTGELFF. The DNA of the CDR3 is TGTGCCAGCAGCTCAGTAGCGGGGAACACCGGGGAGCTGTTTTTT.

This clonotype appeared many times. The V gene is TRBV3-1, the J gene TRBJ1-6, with 7 nucleotides matching TRBD1. In germline, CDR1 is LGHDT, CDR2 YNNKEL (reference sequence). This CDR3 is 14 amino acids long. The V segment lost 1 base and the J segment 7 bases; nucleotides outside the gene matches: 1. The CDR3 coding sequence is TGTGCCAGCAGCCAAGGACAGGGAAATTCACCCCTCCACTTT. It yields the protein CASSQGQGNSPLHF.

The chain links TRBV7-9 to TRBJ2-5; 7 bases align to TRBD1. Germline assignment: CDR1 SEHNR and CDR2 FQNEAQ (reference sequence). The CDR3 spans 14 residues. V shed 6 bases and J 1 base; nucleotides not matched to a gene: 5. The CDR3 bases are TGTGCCAGCAGGTTTGGACAGGTCCAAGAGACCCAGTACTTC. This gives the protein CASRFGQVQETQYF.

The chain couples TRBV20-1 to TRBJ2-7, with 11 nucleotides matching TRBD2. CDR3 length equals 14 residues. Germline V gene lookup returns CDR1 DFQATT and CDR2 SNEGSKA (reference sequence). With 5 bases clipped from V and 2 bases from J, the junction kept 5 bases outside the gene matches. The CDR3 reads CSASRLAGTYEQYF. CDR3 bases: TGCAGTGCTTCCCGACTAGCGGGAACCTACGAGCAGTACTTC.

This clonotype was observed once. A much larger clone differs from this one at a single base, so this may be a read error. The conserved closing phenylalanine or tryptophan is absent in this CDR3, likely reflecting a read error. The rearrangement joins TRBV7-8 to TRBJ2-1; 13 bases align to TRBD2. Germline CDR1 and CDR2: SGHVS and FQNEAQ. With 6 bases clipped from V and 12 bases from J, the junction kept 5 bases outside the gene matches. CDR3 length: 13 amino acids. CDR3 DNA: TGTGCCAGCAGGACTAGCGGGGGGTACGCGCAGTTCTCC. This gives the protein CASRTSGGYAQFS.